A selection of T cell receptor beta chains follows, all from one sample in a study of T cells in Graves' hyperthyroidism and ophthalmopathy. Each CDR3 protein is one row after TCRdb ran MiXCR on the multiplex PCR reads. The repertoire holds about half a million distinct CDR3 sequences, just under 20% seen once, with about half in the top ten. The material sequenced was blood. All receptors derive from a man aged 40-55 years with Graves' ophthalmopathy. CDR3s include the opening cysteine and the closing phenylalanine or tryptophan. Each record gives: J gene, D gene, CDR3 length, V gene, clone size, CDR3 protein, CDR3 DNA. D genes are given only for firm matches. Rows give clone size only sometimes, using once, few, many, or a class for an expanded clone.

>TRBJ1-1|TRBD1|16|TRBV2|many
CASNPLRQGRRTEAFF
TGTGCCAGCAATCCACTCCGACAGGGACGAAGAACTGAAGCTTTCTTT
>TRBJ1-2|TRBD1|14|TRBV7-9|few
CASRPRQGNAGYTF
TGTGCCAGCAGGCCGAGACAGGGAAATGCTGGCTACACCTTC
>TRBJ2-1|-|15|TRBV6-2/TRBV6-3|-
CASIRRDSSYNEQFF
TGTGCCAGCATTAGGCGGGATAGCTCCTACAATGAGCAGTTCTTC
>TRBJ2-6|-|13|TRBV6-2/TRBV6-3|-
CAIQTSGANVLTF
TGTGCCATACAAACCTCTGGGGCCAACGTCCTGACTTTC
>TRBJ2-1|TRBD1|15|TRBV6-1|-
CASSEGGQGNNEQFF
TGTGCCAGCAGTGAGGGTGGACAGGGGAACAATGAGCAGTTCTTC
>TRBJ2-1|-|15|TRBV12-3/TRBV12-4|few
CASSLRGPSYNEQFF
TGTGCCAGCAGTTTGCGGGGGCCTTCCTACAATGAGCAGTTCTTC
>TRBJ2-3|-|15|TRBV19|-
CASSTRGDSTDTQYF
TGTGCCAGTAGTACGAGGGGGGATAGCACAGATACGCAGTATTTT
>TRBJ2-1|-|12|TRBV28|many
CASSLSWNEQFF
TGCGCCAGCAGCTTGAGTTGGAATGAGCAGTTCTTC
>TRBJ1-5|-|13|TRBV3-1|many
CASSQDENQPQHF
TGTGCCAGCAGCCAAGACGAAAATCAGCCCCAGCATTTT
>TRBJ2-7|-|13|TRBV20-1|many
CSAPATASYEQYF
TGCAGTGCCCCCGCAACGGCCTCCTACGAGCAGTACTTC
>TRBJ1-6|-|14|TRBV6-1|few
CASTVSSYNSPLHF
TGTGCCAGCACTGTGAGCTCCTATAATTCACCCCTCCACTTT
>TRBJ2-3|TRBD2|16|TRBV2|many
CASSGGLAQSTDTQYF
TGTGCCAGCAGTGGGGGACTAGCGCAGAGCACAGATACGCAGTATTTT
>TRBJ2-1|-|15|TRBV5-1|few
CASSSDGVTGAEQFF
TGCGCCAGCAGCTCGGACGGGGTTACGGGAGCAGAGCAGTTCTTC
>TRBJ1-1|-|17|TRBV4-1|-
CASSQVADSSMNTEAFF
TGCGCCAGCAGCCAAGTCGCCGACAGCTCCATGAACACTGAAGCTTTCTTT
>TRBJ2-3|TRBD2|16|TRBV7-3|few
CASSISGGLPKDTQYF
TGTGCCAGCAGCATTAGCGGGGGGCTTCCTAAAGATACGCAGTATTTT
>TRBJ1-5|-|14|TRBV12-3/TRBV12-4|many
CASLGAGTGQPQHF
TGTGCCAGCCTAGGGGCAGGGACGGGTCAGCCCCAGCATTTT
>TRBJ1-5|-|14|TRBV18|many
CASSPRGAKEPQHF
TGTGCCAGCTCACCAAGGGGGGCGAAGGAGCCCCAGCATTTT
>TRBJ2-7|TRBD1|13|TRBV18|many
CASSQGQGDEQYF
TGTGCCAGCTCACAGGGACAGGGGGACGAGCAGTACTTC
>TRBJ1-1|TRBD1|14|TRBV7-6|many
CASSSTGGVFEAFF
TGTGCCAGCAGCTCGACAGGGGGCGTTTTTGAAGCTTTCTTT
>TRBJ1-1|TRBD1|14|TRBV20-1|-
CSARAPGGNTEAFF
TGCAGTGCTAGGGCGCCAGGGGGGAACACTGAAGCTTTCTTT
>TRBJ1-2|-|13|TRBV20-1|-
CSAEPRGADGYTF
TGCAGTGCTGAACCCCGGGGGGCGGATGGCTACACCTTC
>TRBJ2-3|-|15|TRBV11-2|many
CASSFSGAGTDTQYF
TGTGCCAGCAGCTTTAGTGGGGCTGGCACAGATACGCAGTATTTT
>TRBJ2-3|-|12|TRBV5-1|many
CASSKRADTQYF
TGCGCCAGCAGCAAGCGGGCAGATACGCAGTATTTT
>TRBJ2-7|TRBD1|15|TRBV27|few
CASSFSPGQIYEQYF
TGTGCCAGCAGTTTTTCCCCGGGACAGATCTACGAGCAGTACTTC
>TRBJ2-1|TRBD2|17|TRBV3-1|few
CASSRLGGSVSYNEQFF
TGTGCCAGCAGCCGCCTGGGGGGGAGCGTCTCCTACAATGAGCAGTTCTTC
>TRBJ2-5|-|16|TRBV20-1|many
CSARVWERSGEETQYF
TGCAGTGCTAGAGTCTGGGAGAGGAGCGGTGAGGAGACCCAGTACTTC
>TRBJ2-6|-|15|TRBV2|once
CASSVRSGGANVLIF
TGTGCCAGCAGTGTGAGGAGTGGCGGGGCCAACGTCCTGATTTTC
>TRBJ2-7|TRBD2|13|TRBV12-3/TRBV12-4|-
CASRGGVLYEQYF
TGTGCCAGCCGGGGAGGGGTACTCTACGAGCAGTACTTC
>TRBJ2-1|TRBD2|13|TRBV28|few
CASSLGLAGVKFF
TGTGCCAGCAGCCTGGGGCTAGCGGGAGTAAAGTTCTTC
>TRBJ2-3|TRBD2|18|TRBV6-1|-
CASSFLTVAGGITDTQYF
TGTGCCAGCAGTTTCCTCACTGTAGCGGGAGGCATCACAGATACGCAGTATTTT
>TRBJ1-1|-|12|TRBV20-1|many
CSARRGRTEAFF
TGCAGTGCTCGAAGAGGGCGAACTGAAGCTTTCTTT
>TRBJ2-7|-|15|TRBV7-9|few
CASSLGFRETYEQYF
TGTGCCAGCAGCTTGGGTTTCCGGGAAACCTACGAGCAGTACTTC
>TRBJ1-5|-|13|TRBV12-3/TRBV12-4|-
CASSSSGDQPQHF
TGTGCCAGCAGCTCCTCAGGGGATCAGCCCCAGCATTTT
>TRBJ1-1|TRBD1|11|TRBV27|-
CATGQGTEAFF
TGTGCCACGGGACAGGGTACTGAAGCTTTCTTT
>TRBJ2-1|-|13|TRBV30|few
CAWTHGYNNEQFF
TGTGCCTGGACCCACGGGTACAACAATGAGCAGTTCTTC
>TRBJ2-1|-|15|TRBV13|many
CASSGGQSTHNEQFF
TGTGCCAGCAGCGGGGGACAATCGACACACAATGAGCAGTTCTTC
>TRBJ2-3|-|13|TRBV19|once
CASSHLGTDTQYF
TGTGCCAGTAGTCACCTAGGCACAGATACGCAGTATTTT
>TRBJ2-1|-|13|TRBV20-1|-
CSASRPGYNEQFF
TGCAGTGCTAGCAGGCCGGGGTACAATGAGCAGTTCTTC
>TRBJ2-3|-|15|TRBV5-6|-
CASSLVGVFTDTQYF
TGTGCCAGCAGCTTGGTCGGGGTTTTCACAGATACGCAGTATTTT
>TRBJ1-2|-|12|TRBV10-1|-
CASSDTKNGYTF
TGCGCCAGCAGTGATACGAAAAATGGCTACACCTTC
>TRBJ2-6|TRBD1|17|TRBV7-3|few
CASSLTGAISGANVLTF
TGTGCCAGCAGCCTTACAGGGGCCATCTCTGGGGCCAACGTCCTGACTTTC
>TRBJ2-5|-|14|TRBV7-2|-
CASSRSKVKETQYF
TGTGCCAGCAGCCGAAGCAAGGTGAAGGAGACCCAGTACTTC
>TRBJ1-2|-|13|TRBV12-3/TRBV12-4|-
CASSLRVPYGYTF
TGTGCCAGCAGTTTACGAGTACCCTATGGCTACACCTTC
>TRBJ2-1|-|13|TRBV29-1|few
CSVIGGGKLEQFF
TGCAGCGTTATTGGTGGGGGAAAACTTGAGCAGTTCTTC
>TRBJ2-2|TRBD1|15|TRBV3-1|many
CASSYARGRDGELFF
TGTGCCAGCAGCTACGCGAGGGGGCGAGACGGGGAGCTGTTTTTT
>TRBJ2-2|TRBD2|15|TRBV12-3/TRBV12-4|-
CASSLRGGLTGELFF
TGTGCCAGCAGTTTGCGGGGGGGCCTTACCGGGGAGCTGTTTTTT
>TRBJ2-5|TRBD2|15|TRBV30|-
CAWSSSGGAQETQYF
TGTGCCTGGAGTTCTAGCGGGGGGGCTCAAGAGACCCAGTACTTC
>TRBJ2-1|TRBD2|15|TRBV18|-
CASSPKLAGYNEQFF
TGTGCCAGCTCACCCAAACTAGCGGGTTACAATGAGCAGTTCTTC
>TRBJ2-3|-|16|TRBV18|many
CASSPPRAGSTDTQYF
TGTGCCAGCTCACCACCCAGGGCGGGGAGCACAGATACGCAGTATTTT
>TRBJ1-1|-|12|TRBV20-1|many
CSASSADTEAFF
TGCAGTGCTAGCAGCGCGGACACTGAAGCTTTCTTT
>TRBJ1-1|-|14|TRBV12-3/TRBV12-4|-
CASSQLGLSPEAFF
TGTGCCAGCAGCCAATTAGGACTGTCTCCTGAAGCTTTCTTT
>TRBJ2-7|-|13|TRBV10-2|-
CASTRSGAYEQYF
TGCGCCAGCACCCGGTCGGGGGCCTACGAGCAGTACTTC
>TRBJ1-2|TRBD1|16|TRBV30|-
CAWSGPLTGGIYGYTF
TGTGCCTGGAGTGGGCCCCTAACAGGGGGCATCTATGGCTACACCTTC
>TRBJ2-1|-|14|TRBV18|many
CASSPGWDYNEQFF
TGTGCCAGCTCACCAGGGTGGGATTACAATGAGCAGTTCTTC